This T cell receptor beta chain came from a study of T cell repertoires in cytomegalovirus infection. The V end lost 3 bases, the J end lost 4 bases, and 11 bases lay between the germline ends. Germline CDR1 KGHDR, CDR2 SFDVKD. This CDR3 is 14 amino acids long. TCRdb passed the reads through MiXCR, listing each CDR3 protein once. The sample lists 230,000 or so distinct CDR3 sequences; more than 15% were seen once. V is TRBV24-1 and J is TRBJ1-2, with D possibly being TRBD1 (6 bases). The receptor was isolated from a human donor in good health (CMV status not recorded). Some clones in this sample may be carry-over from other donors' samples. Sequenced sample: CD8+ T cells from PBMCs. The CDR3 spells CATSDPGEAYGYTF. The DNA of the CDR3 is TGTGCCACCAGTGATCCAGGGGAGGCCTATGGCTACACCTTC.